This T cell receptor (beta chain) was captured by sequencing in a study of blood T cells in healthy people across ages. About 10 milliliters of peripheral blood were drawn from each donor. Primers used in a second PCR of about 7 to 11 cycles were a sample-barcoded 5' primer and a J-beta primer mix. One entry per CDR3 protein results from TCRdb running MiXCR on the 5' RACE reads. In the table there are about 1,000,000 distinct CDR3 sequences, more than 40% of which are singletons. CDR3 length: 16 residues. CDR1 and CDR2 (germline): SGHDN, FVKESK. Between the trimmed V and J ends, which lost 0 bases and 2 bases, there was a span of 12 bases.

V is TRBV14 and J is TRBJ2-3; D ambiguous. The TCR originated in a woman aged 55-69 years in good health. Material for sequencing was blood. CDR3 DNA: TGTGCCAGCAGCCAAGACCTAATGTCCGTCACAGATACGCAGTATTTT. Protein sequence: CASSQDLMSVTDTQYF.